The 3 T cell receptor beta chains presented below share a single source sample, sequenced in a study of cytomegalovirus exposure and HLA in healthy donors. The PCR used 60 Vbeta and 13 Jbeta primers. The table came from immunoSEQ multiplex PCR; TCRdb's copy has only in-frame clones and leaves some out. The table lists over 150,000 clones, over 70% of them singletons. Source material: PBMCs. The receptors derive from a young man in good health and CMV-seronegative.

The chain employs TRBV28 and TRBJ1-4; TRBD1 matches at 9 bases. Trimming took 6 bases from V and 8 from J; bases not matched to a gene: 10. The CDR3 has 15 amino acids. Germline V gene lookup returns CDR1 MDHEN and CDR2 SYDVKM. The chain's CDR3 is CASSPAGTGREKLFF. CDR3 coding DNA: TGTGCCAGCAGCCCAGCCGGGACAGGGAGGGAAAAACTGTTTTTT.

The chain recombines TRBV28 with TRBJ1-1; perhaps TRBD1 as D (5 bases). The length of the CDR3 is 14 residues. Trimming left V 5 bases short and J 1 base short, with 11 bases between. Germline V gene lookup returns CDR1 MDHEN and CDR2 SYDVKM. The CDR3 loop is CASSVLRANTEAFF. Written as DNA, the CDR3 is TGTGCCAGCAGTGTCCTCAGGGCGAACACTGAAGCTTTCTTT.

The rearrangement links TRBV18 to TRBJ1-2, with 9 bases matching TRBD1. With V trimmed by 2 bases and J by 1 base, 5 bases remained unmatched. There are 16 residues in the CDR3. Per the germline V gene, CDR1 is KGHSH and CDR2 is LQKENI. Written as DNA, the CDR3 is TGTGCCAGCTCACCAGGACAGGGGAAATTTAACTATGGCTACACCTTC. Translation gives CASSPGQGKFNYGYTF.